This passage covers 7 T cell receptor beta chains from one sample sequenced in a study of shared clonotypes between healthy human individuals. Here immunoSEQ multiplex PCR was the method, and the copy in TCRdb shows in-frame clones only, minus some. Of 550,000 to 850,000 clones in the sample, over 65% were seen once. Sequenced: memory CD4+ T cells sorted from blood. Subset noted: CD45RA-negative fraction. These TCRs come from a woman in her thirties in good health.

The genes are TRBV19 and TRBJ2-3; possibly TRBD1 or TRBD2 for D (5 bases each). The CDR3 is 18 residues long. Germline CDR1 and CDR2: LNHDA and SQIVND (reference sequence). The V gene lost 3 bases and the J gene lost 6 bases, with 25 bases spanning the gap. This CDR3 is CASSIGGGRGFWSDTQYF. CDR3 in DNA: TGTGCCAGTAGTATTGGAGGCGGTAGGGGCTTTTGGAGTGATACGCAGTATTTT.

The CDR3 nucleotides are TGTGCCAGCAGTGTGTTGAACAGGGAAGACTATGGCTACACCTTC. This translates into CASSVLNREDYGYTF. The rearrangement links TRBV6-1 to TRBJ1-2, with D possibly TRBD1 on 6 matching bases. Germline CDR1 is MNHNS and CDR2 is SASEGT. This CDR3 comprises 15 residues. The V end lost 4 bases, the J end lost 3 bases, and 15 bases lay between the germline ends.

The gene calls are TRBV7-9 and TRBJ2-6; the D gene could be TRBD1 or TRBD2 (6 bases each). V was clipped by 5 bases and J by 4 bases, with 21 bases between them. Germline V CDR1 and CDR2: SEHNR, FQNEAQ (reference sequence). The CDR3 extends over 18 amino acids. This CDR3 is CASSRGQGLPSGANVLTF. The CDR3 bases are TGTGCCAGCAGCCGGGGGCAGGGCCTACCTTCCGGGGCCAACGTCCTGACTTTC.

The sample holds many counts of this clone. CDR3 loop: CASSAGPRTGLAGELFF. In DNA form, the CDR3 reads TGTGCCAGCAGCGCGGGCCCCAGGACAGGACTGGCCGGGGAGCTGTTTTTT. The chain has TRBV7-9 and TRBJ2-2; 7 nucleotides agree with TRBD1. V lost 5 bases, J lost 6 bases, and 15 bases stayed unmatched. Germline CDR1 SEHNR, CDR2 FQNEAQ (reference sequence). CDR3 size: 17 residues.

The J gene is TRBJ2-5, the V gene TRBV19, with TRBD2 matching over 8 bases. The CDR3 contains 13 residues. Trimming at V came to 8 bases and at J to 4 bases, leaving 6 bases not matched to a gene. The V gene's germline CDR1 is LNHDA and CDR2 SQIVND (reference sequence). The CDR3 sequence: CASRSGGGETQYF. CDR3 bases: TGTGCCAGTCGGTCGGGGGGGGGAGAGACCCAGTACTTC.

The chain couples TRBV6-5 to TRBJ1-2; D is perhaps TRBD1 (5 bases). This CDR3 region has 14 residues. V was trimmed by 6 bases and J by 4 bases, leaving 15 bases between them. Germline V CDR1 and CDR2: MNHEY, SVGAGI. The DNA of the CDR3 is TGTGCCAGCAGCCGGGTCACAGGAGGCTATGGCTACACCTTC. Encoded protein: CASSRVTGGYGYTF.

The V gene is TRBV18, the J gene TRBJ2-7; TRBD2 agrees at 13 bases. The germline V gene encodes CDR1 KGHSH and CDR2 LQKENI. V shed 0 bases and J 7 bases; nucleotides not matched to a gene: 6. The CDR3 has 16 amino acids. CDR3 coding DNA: TGTGCCAGCTCACCACCGGGACTAGCGGGGCCATGGGAGCAGTACTTC. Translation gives CASSPPGLAGPWEQYF.